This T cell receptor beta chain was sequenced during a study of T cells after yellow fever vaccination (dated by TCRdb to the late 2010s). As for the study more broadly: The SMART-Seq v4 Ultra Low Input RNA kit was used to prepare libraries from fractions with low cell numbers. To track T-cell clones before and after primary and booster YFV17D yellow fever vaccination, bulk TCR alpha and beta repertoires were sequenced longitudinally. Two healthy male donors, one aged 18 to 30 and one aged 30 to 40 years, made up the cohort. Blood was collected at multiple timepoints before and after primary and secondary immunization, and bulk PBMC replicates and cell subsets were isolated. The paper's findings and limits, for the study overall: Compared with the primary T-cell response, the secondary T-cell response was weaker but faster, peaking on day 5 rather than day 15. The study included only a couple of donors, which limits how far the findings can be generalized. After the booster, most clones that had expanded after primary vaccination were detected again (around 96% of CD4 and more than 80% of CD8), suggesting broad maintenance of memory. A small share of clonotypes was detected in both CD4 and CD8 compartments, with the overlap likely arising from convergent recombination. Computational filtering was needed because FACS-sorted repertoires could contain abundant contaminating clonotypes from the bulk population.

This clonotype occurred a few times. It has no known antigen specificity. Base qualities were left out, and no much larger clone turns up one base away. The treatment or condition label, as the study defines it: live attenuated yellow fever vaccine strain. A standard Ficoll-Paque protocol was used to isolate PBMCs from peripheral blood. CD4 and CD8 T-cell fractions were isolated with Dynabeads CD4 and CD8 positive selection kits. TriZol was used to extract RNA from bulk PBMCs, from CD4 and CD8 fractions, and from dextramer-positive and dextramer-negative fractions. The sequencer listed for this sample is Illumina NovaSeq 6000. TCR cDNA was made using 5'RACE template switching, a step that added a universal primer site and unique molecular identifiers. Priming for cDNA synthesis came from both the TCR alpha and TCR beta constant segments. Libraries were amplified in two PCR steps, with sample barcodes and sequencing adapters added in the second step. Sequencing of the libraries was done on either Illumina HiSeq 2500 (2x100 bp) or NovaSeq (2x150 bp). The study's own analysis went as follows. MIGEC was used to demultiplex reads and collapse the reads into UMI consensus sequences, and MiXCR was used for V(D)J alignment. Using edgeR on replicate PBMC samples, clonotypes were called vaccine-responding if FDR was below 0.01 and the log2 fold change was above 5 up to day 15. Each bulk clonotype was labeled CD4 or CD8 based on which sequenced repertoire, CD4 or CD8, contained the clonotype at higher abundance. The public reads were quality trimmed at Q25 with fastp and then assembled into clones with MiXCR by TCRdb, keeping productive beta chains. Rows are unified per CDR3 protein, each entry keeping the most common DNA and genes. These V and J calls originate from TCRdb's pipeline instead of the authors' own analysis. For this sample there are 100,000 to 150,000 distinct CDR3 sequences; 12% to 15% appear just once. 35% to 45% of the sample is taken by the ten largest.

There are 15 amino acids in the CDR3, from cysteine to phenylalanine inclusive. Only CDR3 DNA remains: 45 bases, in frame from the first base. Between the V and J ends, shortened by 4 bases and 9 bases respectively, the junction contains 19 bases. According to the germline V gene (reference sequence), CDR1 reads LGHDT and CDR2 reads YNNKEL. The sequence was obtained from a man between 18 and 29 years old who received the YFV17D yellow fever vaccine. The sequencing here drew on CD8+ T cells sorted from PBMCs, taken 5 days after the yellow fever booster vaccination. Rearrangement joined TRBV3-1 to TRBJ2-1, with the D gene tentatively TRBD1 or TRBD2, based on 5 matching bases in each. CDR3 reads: CASSRRDPRFSEQFF. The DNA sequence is TGTGCCAGCAGCCGAAGGGACCCACGTTTCAGTGAGCAGTTCTTC.